This T cell receptor beta chain was found in a study of T cell changes during pregnancy in multiple sclerosis. TCRdb keeps only in-frame clones here, not all; method: immunoSEQ multiplex PCR. There are about 76,000 clones in the sample; around 93% occur only once, and under 3% lies in the top ten. V shed 6 bases, J shed 7 bases, and the junction held 15 bases outside the gene matches. This CDR3 contains 16 residues. Germline values: CDR1 SGHVS, CDR2 FQNEAQ. The receptor comes from a female donor with multiple sclerosis, enrolled in a pregnancy study. The chain has TRBV7-8 and TRBJ2-7; the match to TRBD2 covers 10 bases. The source was peripheral blood, collected in the second trimester of pregnancy. CDR3 nucleotides: TGTGCCAGCAGTTATCCGGGACTAGCGCCTCGTGGAGAGCAGTACTTC. Protein sequence: CASSYPGLAPRGEQYF.